These 15 T cell receptor beta chains were all obtained from the same sample, sequenced in a study of blood T cell repertoires in COVID-19. Repertoires were generated with immunoSEQ multiplex PCR, while TCRdb's copy carries only in-frame clones and drops some. The sample lists about 390,000 clones; approximately 90% were seen once. The sample taken for sequencing was PBMCs or T cells enriched from blood (not recorded which). These receptors came from a woman in her 50s who had recovered from COVID-19.

The chain links TRBV15 to TRBJ2-7; maybe TRBD2 (5 bases). In germline, CDR1 is LNHNV, CDR2 YYDKDF (reference sequence). Trimming took 0 bases from V and 4 from J, leaving 7 bases between them. The CDR3 is 13 residues long. CDR3 region: CATSRDEGYEQYF. The CDR3 DNA reads as TGTGCCACCAGCAGAGATGAGGGTTACGAGCAGTACTTC.

The chain uses TRBV28 and TRBJ1-5; 9 nucleotides match TRBD1. V was clipped by 1 base and J by 1 base; unmatched bases: 8. The CDR3 sequence is 18 residues long. Germline V gives CDR1 MDHEN, CDR2 SYDVKM. CDR3 DNA sequence: TGTGCCAGCAGTTTATTCAGCACCGGGACAGGGAGCAATCAGCCCCAGCATTTT. It codes for CASSLFSTGTGSNQPQHF.

On this clone itself: At one end, the junction sequence differs from germline, possibly due to a read error. This rearrangement joins TRBV28 to TRBJ1-6; 9 bases fit TRBD1. CDR3 length equals 12 residues. Germline V lookup: CDR1 MDHEN, CDR2 SYDVKM. The CDR3 DNA reads TGTGCCAGCAGTTTAAGGGGACAGGGTGCCCTATTT. Amino acid sequence: CASSLRGQGALF.

The table lists this clone with a few counts. The gene calls are TRBV28 and TRBJ1-2, with a possible D match to TRBD1 (5 bases). Germline lookup yields CDR1 MDHEN and CDR2 SYDVKM. Deletions cut 7 bases from V and 5 bases from J, with 14 bases between. This CDR3 is built from 13 residues. The CDR3 region has the DNA TGTGCCAGCAACCCGACAGCTCAATATGGCTACACCTTC. Its protein is CASNPTAQYGYTF.

The CDR3 nucleotides read TGTGCCAGCAGCTACCAGGGAGGGGCCGGCGAAAAACTGTTTTTT. Amino acids: CASSYQGGAGEKLFF. The gene calls are TRBV3-1 (or the pseudogene TRBV3-2) and TRBJ1-4; tentative D call: TRBD1 (5 bases). V dropped 5 bases and J dropped 8 bases, with 18 bases sitting between them. CDR1 is LGHDT, CDR2 YNNKEL, per germline (reference sequence). CDR3 length: 15 residues.

The gene calls are TRBV12-3 or TRBV12-4 and TRBJ1-2; D gene unclear. The CDR3 has 13 residues. V lost 3 bases, J lost 4 bases, and 9 bases lay in between. CDR3 protein: CASSFYGSYGYTF. DNA for the CDR3: TGTGCCAGCAGTTTCTATGGGAGCTATGGCTACACCTTC.

About this clone: Other DNA sequences of this sample code for an identical CDR3. This chain connects TRBV6-5 to TRBJ1-1; no clear D. V lost 2 bases and J 5 bases, leaving 9 bases between the germline ends. The CDR3 contains 13 residues. Germline loops: CDR1 MNHEY, CDR2 SVGAGI. CDR3 nucleotide sequence: TGTGCCAGCAGTTACGCACGGGGTACTGAAGCTTTCTTT. It codes for CASSYARGTEAFF.

The rearrangement joins TRBV19 to TRBJ1-5; 8 bases are a match to TRBD1. CDR1 is LNHDA and CDR2 is SQIVND in the germline V gene (reference sequence). The CDR3 is made up of 14 amino acids. Trimming removed 7 bases from V and 2 bases from J; junction bases left unmatched: 4. Here the CDR3 reads CASTDRGGNQPQHF. The CDR3 DNA sequence: TGTGCCAGTACCGACAGGGGCGGCAATCAGCCCCAGCATTTT.

This sequence joins TRBV4-1 and TRBJ2-6; 10 nucleotides line up with TRBD1. Trimming at V came to 4 bases and at J to 3 bases, leaving 3 bases not matched to a gene. Germline CDR1 is MGHRA and CDR2 is YSYEKL. CDR3 length: 16 amino acids. CDR3 nucleotides: TGCGCCAGCAGCCCGACAGGGGGCAGTGGGGCCAACGTCCTGACTTTC. It translates to CASSPTGGSGANVLTF.

The chain uses TRBV10-3 and TRBJ1-4; D might be TRBD1 (5 bases). The V and J ends lost 8 bases and 0 bases respectively, with 13 bases between them. This CDR3 is 15 amino acids long. Germline values: CDR1 ENHRY, CDR2 SYGVKD. The CDR3 region is CAILGAPPTNEKLFF. CDR3 nucleotide sequence: TGTGCCATCCTAGGGGCGCCTCCAACTAATGAAAAACTGTTTTTT.

This sequence joins TRBV5-1 and TRBJ1-2; D ambiguous. V lost 1 base and J 0 bases, leaving 7 bases between the germline ends. CDR1 SGHRS and CDR2 YFSETQ come from the germline V gene. The CDR3 contains 14 residues. The CDR3 DNA is TGCGCCAGCAGCTTGTCTTCCGCTAACTATGGCTACACCTTC. As protein: CASSLSSANYGYTF.

The chain is built from TRBV18 and TRBJ1-2, with TRBD1 matching 7 bases. The CDR3 is 13 amino acids. Losses at the gene ends were 5 bases for V and 2 bases for J; bases not matched to a gene: 2. Germline values: CDR1 KGHSH, CDR2 LQKENI. In DNA, the CDR3 is TGTGCCAGCTCATCGACAGGGAACTATGGCTACACCTTC. Amino acid sequence: CASSSTGNYGYTF.

The V and J genes are TRBV3-1 (or the pseudogene TRBV3-2) and TRBJ1-1, with TRBD1 as a possible D gene (5 bases). The length of the CDR3 is 15 residues. The germline V and J ends were trimmed by 4 bases and 1 base, with 13 bases remaining between them. CDR1 LGHDT and CDR2 YNNKEL come from the germline V gene (reference sequence). CDR3 protein: CASSPYRTENTEAFF. As DNA, the CDR3 is TGTGCCAGCAGCCCATACAGGACCGAGAACACTGAAGCTTTCTTT.

This clone occurred once. This rearrangement joins TRBV7-6 to TRBJ2-7, with a tentative D call TRBD1 (6 bases). V gave up 1 base and J gave up 5 bases, with 15 bases separating them. This CDR3 has 15 amino acids. Per germline, CDR1 SGHVS and CDR2 FNYEAQ. Here the CDR3 reads CASSLDRASFHEQYF. CDR3 coding DNA: TGTGCCAGCAGCTTAGACAGGGCCTCTTTCCACGAGCAGTACTTC.

The chain links TRBV5-5 to TRBJ1-5; 9 positions agree with TRBD1. The germline gives CDR1 SGHKS, CDR2 YYEKEE (reference sequence). The junction had 9 bases not matched to a gene; V was cut back by 2 bases and J by 3 bases. This CDR3 spans 17 amino acids. CDR3 DNA sequence: TGTGCCAGCAGCTTAGGAACGACAGGGGGAACCAATCAGCCCCAGCATTTT. Its translation is CASSLGTTGGTNQPQHF.